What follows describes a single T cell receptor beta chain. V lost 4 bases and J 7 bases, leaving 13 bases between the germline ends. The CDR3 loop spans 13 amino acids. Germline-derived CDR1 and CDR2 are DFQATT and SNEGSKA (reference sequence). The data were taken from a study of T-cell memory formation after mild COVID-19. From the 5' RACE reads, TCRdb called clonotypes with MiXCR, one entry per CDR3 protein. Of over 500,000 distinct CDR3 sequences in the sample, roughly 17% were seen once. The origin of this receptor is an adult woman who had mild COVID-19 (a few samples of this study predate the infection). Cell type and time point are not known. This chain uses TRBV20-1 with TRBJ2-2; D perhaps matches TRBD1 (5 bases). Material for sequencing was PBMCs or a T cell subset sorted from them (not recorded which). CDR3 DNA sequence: TGCAGTGCTATACAGCAGGGTTTCGGGGAGCTGTTTTTT. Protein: CSAIQQGFGELFF.